The T cell receptor beta chain described here comes from a study of CD8 T cell repertoires and HIV-1 epitope variants. The CDR3 sequence is 13 residues long. CDR1 is LNHDA, CDR2 SQIVND, per germline (reference sequence). Trimming pared 8 bases from V and 3 bases from J, leaving 10 bases between. Here immunoSEQ multiplex PCR was the method, and the copy in TCRdb shows in-frame clones only, minus some. The sample carries about 5,600 clones, just over 65% recorded once. Concerning this clone: As yet, its antigen is unknown.

The source is a male donor with HIV. The chain carries TRBV19 and TRBJ2-2, with D perhaps being TRBD1 or TRBD2 (5 bases each). The sequenced sample consisted of cultured CD8+ T cells derived from PBMCs. The CDR3 DNA sequence: TGTGCCAGTGGGTGGGGGTACACCGGGGAGCTGTTTTTT. Protein: CASGWGYTGELFF.